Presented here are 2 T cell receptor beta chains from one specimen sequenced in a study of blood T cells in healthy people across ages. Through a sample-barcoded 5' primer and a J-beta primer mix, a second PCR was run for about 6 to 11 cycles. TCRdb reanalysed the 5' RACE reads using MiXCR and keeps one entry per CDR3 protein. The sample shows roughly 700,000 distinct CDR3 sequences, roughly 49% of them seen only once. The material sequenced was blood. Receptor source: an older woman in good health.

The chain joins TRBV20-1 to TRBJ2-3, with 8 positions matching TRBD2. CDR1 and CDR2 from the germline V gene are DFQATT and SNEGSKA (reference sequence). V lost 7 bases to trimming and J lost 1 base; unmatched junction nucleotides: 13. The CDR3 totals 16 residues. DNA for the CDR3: TGCAGTGAGGCCCCAGCGGGAGTATCGGGCACAGATACGCAGTATTTT. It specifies CSEAPAGVSGTDTQYF.

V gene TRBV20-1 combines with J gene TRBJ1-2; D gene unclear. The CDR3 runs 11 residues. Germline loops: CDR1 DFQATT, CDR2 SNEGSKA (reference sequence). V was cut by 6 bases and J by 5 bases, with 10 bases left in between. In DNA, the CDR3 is TGCAGTGCGAAGGTGTTATATGGCTACACCTTC. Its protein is CSAKVLYGYTF.